The clone carrying this T cell receptor beta chain was counted only a few times. Libraries were prepared by immunoSEQ multiplex PCR; TCRdb keeps only in-frame clonotypes and omits some of them. Among approximately 360,000 clones listed, about 89% were seen once. Allocation to cohorts depended on clinical history reported by the participants. The sample originates from a study of blood T cell repertoires in COVID-19. The wider study: T cells, B-cell-depleted T cells, or PBMCs supplied cDNA or gDNA.

Germline V gene sequence: CDR1 KGHSH, CDR2 LQKENI. This CDR3 comprises 15 residues. Trimming removed 5 bases from V and 7 bases from J; junction bases left unmatched: 4. V and J are TRBV18 and TRBJ1-6; 11 bases are a match to TRBD1. The sample taken for sequencing was PBMCs or T cells enriched from blood (not recorded which). The sequence derives from a man in his forties or fifties in a cohort exposed to, infected with or recovered from COVID-19 (not recorded which). The DNA of the CDR3 is TGTGCCAGCTCATCGGGACAGGGGGTCAATTCACCCCTCCACTTT. As protein: CASSSGQGVNSPLHF.